Each of the 19 T cell receptor beta chains below was sequenced from the same sample in a study of regulatory T cells in long-lasting Graves disease. As for time point: newly diagnosed GD, antithyroid drugs for less than 3 months. Following extraction of RNA from PBMCs, that RNA was used to make the TCR library. Construction of TCR beta libraries relied on iRepertoire HTBI primers and on Arm-PCR targeting CDR3 regions. TCRdb re-called the multiplex PCR reads through MiXCR, storing one row per CDR3 protein. The data contain 520,000 or so distinct CDR3 sequences, around 12% of them singletons. These data also formed part of another study, on T cells in Graves' hyperthyroidism and ophthalmopathy.

The sequenced sample was peripheral blood mononuclear cells (PBMCs), obtained at new diagnosis, from a patient treated with antithyroid drugs. All receptors come from a woman aged 25 to 39 with Graves disease.

This clonotype was counted only a few times. The chain carries TRBV2 and TRBJ2-1; D is unclear. The V gene lost 6 bases and the J gene lost 5 bases, with 8 bases spanning the gap. The CDR3 runs 12 residues. CDR1 SNHLY and CDR2 FYNNEI come from the germline V gene. The CDR3 bases are TGTGCCAGCAGCTATACTGACAATGAGCAGTTCTTC. This codes for CASSYTDNEQFF.

This clonotype was found many times. This chain links TRBV6-1 with TRBJ1-1; no clear D. CDR1 MNHNS and CDR2 SASEGT come from the germline V gene. This CDR3 contains 11 residues. V lost 6 bases and J 11 bases, leaving 13 bases between the germline ends. The CDR3 is CASSYALQAFF. CDR3 coding DNA: TGTGCCAGCAGCTATGCCCTGCAGGCTTTCTTT.

This clonotype occurred many times. The chain combines TRBV7-8 with TRBJ2-5; D call uncertain. The CDR3 sequence is 12 residues long. Deletions cut 1 base from V and 4 bases from J, with 4 bases between. Per the germline V gene, CDR1 is SGHVS and CDR2 is FQNEAQ. The CDR3 protein is CASSLVSETQYF. The CDR3 coding sequence is TGTGCCAGCAGCTTAGTATCAGAGACCCAGTACTTC.

This clonotype was found many times. The gene calls are TRBV20-1 and TRBJ2-7; 8 nucleotides match TRBD2. The CDR3 is 16 residues long. Germline CDR1 is DFQATT and CDR2 is SNEGSKA (reference sequence). The V segment lost 3 bases and the J segment 0 bases; nucleotides outside the gene matches: 10. In DNA form, the CDR3 reads TGCAGTGCTAGGCCCTTGAACGGGAGGGGCTCCTACGAGCAGTACTTC. It translates to CSARPLNGRGSYEQYF.

This chain joins TRBV19 and TRBJ1-2; D may be TRBD1 (5 bases). The CDR3 loop spans 14 amino acids. Germline CDR1 is LNHDA and CDR2 is SQIVND (reference sequence). Trimming stripped 6 bases from V and 5 bases from J, with 16 bases between. Here the CDR3 reads CASSVFDSHYGYTF. The DNA for the CDR3 is TGTGCCAGTAGCGTCTTCGACAGCCATTATGGCTACACCTTC.

This clonotype has ten or more counts. The chain couples TRBV18 to TRBJ2-3; 10 bases match TRBD1. Germline V gene data show CDR1 as KGHSH and CDR2 as LQKENI. The length of the CDR3 is 17 residues. V was clipped by 4 bases and J by 3 bases; unmatched bases: 10. CDR3 region: CASSLTRQGADTDTQYF. The CDR3 DNA reads as TGTGCCAGCTCACTAACTCGACAGGGGGCGGATACAGATACGCAGTATTTT.

Regarding this clonotype: The junction departs from the called germline gene at one end, perhaps through a read error. The rearrangement joins TRBV11-2 to TRBJ1-4, with D perhaps TRBD1 (6 bases). The CDR3 runs to 15 residues. Germline CDR1 is SGHAT and CDR2 is FQNNGV. The CDR3 DNA is TGTGCCAGCAGCCCGAGATGGACAGAAAATGGAAAACTGTTTTTT. It codes for CASSPRWTENGKLFF.

The table lists this clonotype with many counts. The chain couples TRBV5-1 to TRBJ2-5; TRBD2 agrees at 9 bases. CDR3 length equals 19 residues. Trimming took 1 base from V and 5 from J; bases not matched to a gene: 18. From germline, CDR1 is SGHRS and CDR2 YFSETQ. In DNA, the CDR3 is TGCGCCAGCAGCTTGCACGGCTTGCGGGAGGGCCGGTTGGGGGAGACCCAGTACTTC. This translates into CASSLHGLREGRLGETQYF.

J is TRBJ2-2 and V is TRBV4-2; D ambiguous. The germline gives CDR1 LGHNA, CDR2 YNFKEQ. The V gene lost 4 bases and the J gene lost 6 bases, with 6 bases spanning the gap. The CDR3 is 12 amino acids. DNA for the CDR3: TGTGCCAGCAGCCGCACAGCCGGGGAGCTGTTTTTT. Its translation is CASSRTAGELFF.

V gene TRBV11-2 combines with J gene TRBJ2-5; 13 bases align to TRBD2. The V gene end was trimmed by 2 bases and the J gene end by 5 bases; junction bases not matched to a gene: 2. CDR3 length: 15 residues. Germline V lookup: CDR1 SGHAT, CDR2 FQNNGV. The CDR3 protein is CASSLRLAGGETQYF. The CDR3 DNA reads TGTGCCAGCAGCTTAAGACTAGCGGGAGGCGAGACCCAGTACTTC.

A word on this clonotype: Possible read error: a much larger clone is one base away. Here the CDR3 DNA reads TGTGCCAGCAGCTACGACAGGGGATTCTTCTACAATGAGCAGTACTTC. It yields the protein CASSYDRGFFYNEQYF. The chain couples TRBV7-9 to TRBJ2-5; 8 nucleotides match TRBD1. Trimming cost V 4 bases and J 11 bases; bases outside gene matches: 18. Per the germline V gene, CDR1 is SEHNR and CDR2 is FQNEAQ (reference sequence). The CDR3 extends over 16 amino acids.

This clonotype has ten or more counts. The rearrangement uses TRBV12-3 or TRBV12-4 and TRBJ2-2; unclear D gene. The CDR3 contains 18 residues. Trimming shortened V by 5 bases and J by 1 base, and 20 bases separated the two germline ends. The DNA of the CDR3 is TGTGCCAGCAGTCGCCCTATCGTGTGGGGTGAGAACACCGGGGAGCTGTTTTTT. This codes for CASSRPIVWGENTGELFF.

This rearrangement joins TRBV20-1 to TRBJ1-1; possible D gene TRBD1, 5 bases. Between the trimmed V and J ends, which lost 6 bases and 7 bases, there was a span of 12 bases. The V gene's germline CDR1 is DFQATT and CDR2 SNEGSKA (reference sequence). The CDR3 length is 11 residues. CDR3 in DNA: TGCAGTGCACGGGACCGCAGTGAAGCTTTCTTT. It encodes CSARDRSEAFF.

This clonotype came up many times. V gene TRBV30 combines with J gene TRBJ2-1, with D maybe TRBD2 (6 bases). The CDR3 spans 11 residues. Germline CDR1 and CDR2: GTSNPN and SVGIG (reference sequence). The V end was cut by 3 bases, the J end by 15 bases, with 15 bases between. The DNA for the CDR3 is TGTGCCTGGAGCCTAGGAGGGCTCCCGTTCTTC. This gives the protein CAWSLGGLPFF.

The V call is TRBV28, the J call TRBJ2-2; 8 bases fit TRBD2. CDR3 size: 18 residues. Losses at the gene ends were 3 bases for V and 5 bases for J; bases not matched to a gene: 14. Per the germline V gene, CDR1 is MDHEN and CDR2 is SYDVKM. CDR3 loop: CASSFRTLGPSGTGELFF. The CDR3 DNA reads as TGTGCCAGCAGTTTCCGGACCCTTGGGCCTAGCGGGACCGGGGAGCTGTTTTTT. Full variable domain (outside the CDR3, taken from reference TRBV28 and TRBJ2-2): DVKVTQSSRYLVKRTGEKVFLECVQDMDHENMFWYRQDPGLGLRLIYFSYDVKMKEKGDIPEGYSVSREKKERFSLILESASTNQTSMYLCASSFRTLGPSGTGELFFGEGSRLTVL.

In its sample, this clonotype was seen a few times. V is TRBV6-1 and J is TRBJ1-1; D remains unclear. CDR3 length: 13 residues. V dropped 7 bases and J dropped 0 bases, with 9 bases sitting between them. CDR1 is MNHNS and CDR2 is SASEGT in the germline V gene. CDR3 nucleotides: TGTGCCAGCACGTCATACATGAACACTGAAGCTTTCTTT. Residues: CASTSYMNTEAFF.

The rearrangement uses TRBV7-3 and TRBJ2-1; 9 nucleotides line up with TRBD1. CDR3 size: 15 residues. J lost 1 base, V lost 4 bases, and 2 bases had no gene match. Germline V gene data show CDR1 as SGHTA and CDR2 as FQGTGA. CDR3 sequence: CASSSGTGSYNEQFF. The CDR3 nucleotides are TGTGCCAGCAGCTCCGGGACAGGGTCCTACAATGAGCAGTTCTTC.

The rearrangement joins TRBV19 to TRBJ2-2; the match to TRBD2 covers 10 bases. V trimming: 4 bases; J trimming: 4 bases; junction bases outside the gene matches: 12. The germline V gene encodes CDR1 LNHDA and CDR2 SQIVND (reference sequence). The length of the CDR3 is 18 residues. The CDR3 coding sequence is TGTGCCAGTAGTACACCGGGACTAGCGAACGGACTCACCGGGGAGCTGTTTTTT. This codes for CASSTPGLANGLTGELFF. The whole variable domain, filled in from reference TRBV19 and TRBJ2-2, reads DGGITQSPKYLFRKEGQNVTLSCEQNLNHDAMYWYRQDPGQGLRLIYYSQIVNDFQKGDIAEGYSVSREKKESFPLTVTSAQKNPTAFYLCASSTPGLANGLTGELFFGEGSRLTVL.

V and J are TRBV5-8 and TRBJ2-7; 12 bases match TRBD2. CDR3 length: 17 amino acids. The V segment lost 1 base and the J segment 8 bases; nucleotides outside the gene matches: 13. Germline V gene sequence: CDR1 SGHTS, CDR2 YDEGEE. As DNA, the CDR3 is TGTGCCAGCAGCTTGCGGAGAATGACTAGCGGGAGTGGGAAGCAGTACTTC. This codes for CASSLRRMTSGSGKQYF. The full variable domain, completed using reference TRBV5-8 and TRBJ2-7, is EAGVTQSPTHLIKTRGQQATLRCSPISGHTSVYWYQQALGLGLQFLLWYDEGEERNRGNFPPRFSGRQFPNYSSELNVNALELEDSALYLCASSLRRMTSGSGKQYFGPGTRLTVT.